This T cell receptor (beta chain) was identified in a study of cytomegalovirus exposure and HLA in healthy donors. The study, taken as a whole, reports: Beyond CMV serostatus, there was no information to go on about immune exposure. TCR beta V- and J-gene trimming was later associated with a missense DCLRE1C variant. HLA alleles showed associations with approximately 15,000 TCR beta sequences in a later analysis, at a 0.05 false discovery rate. The study listed roughly 160 cytomegalovirus-associated TCR beta chains.

On this clone: Its antigen remains unknown.

J was trimmed by 2 bases and V by 2 bases; bases with no gene match: 8. The CDR3 has 16 amino acids. Germline V gene lookup returns CDR1 MNHEY and CDR2 SVGAGI. The PCR ran on 60 Vbeta and 13 Jbeta primers. Assay used: immunoSEQ multiplex PCR; TCRdb lists only in-frame clones, some missing. The sample includes fewer than 150,000 clones, 70% to 85% of them seen just once. The rearrangement links TRBV6-5 to TRBJ2-7, with 8 bases that match TRBD2. The sample taken for sequencing was PBMCs. The TCR sequence derives from a male donor in good health and CMV-seronegative. CDR3 amino acids: CASSYGFAGGTYEQYF. CDR3 DNA sequence: TGTGCCAGCAGTTACGGTTTCGCGGGAGGAACCTACGAGCAGTACTTC.